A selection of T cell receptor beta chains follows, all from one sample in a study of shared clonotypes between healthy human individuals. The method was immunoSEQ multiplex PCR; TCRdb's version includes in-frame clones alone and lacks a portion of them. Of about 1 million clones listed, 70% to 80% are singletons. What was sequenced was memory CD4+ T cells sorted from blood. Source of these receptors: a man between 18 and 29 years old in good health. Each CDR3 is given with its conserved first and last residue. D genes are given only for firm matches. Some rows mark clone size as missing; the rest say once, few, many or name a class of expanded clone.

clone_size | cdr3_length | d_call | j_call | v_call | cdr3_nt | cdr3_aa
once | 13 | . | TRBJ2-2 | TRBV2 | TGTGCCAGCAGGATAGGTGCTACCGGGGAGCTGTTTTTT | CASRIGATGELFF
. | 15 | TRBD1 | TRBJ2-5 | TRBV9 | TGTGCCAGCAGCGCCCAAACAGGGGCGAGGGAGACCCAGTACTTC | CASSAQTGARETQYF
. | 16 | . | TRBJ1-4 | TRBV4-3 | TGCGCCAGCAGCCAAGACAGGATTGCAACTAATGAAAAACTGTTTTTT | CASSQDRIATNEKLFF
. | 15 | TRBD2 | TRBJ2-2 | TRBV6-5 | TGTGCCAGCAGTTACCACCCTCGGGGGGGCAGGGAGCTGTTTTTT | CASSYHPRGGRELFF
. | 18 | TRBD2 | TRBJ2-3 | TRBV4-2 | TGTGCCAGCAGCCAGGGATCCCTCGCTAGCGGTCCCTCAGATACGCAGTATTTT | CASSQGSLASGPSDTQYF
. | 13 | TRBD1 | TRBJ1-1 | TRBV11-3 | TGTGCCAGCAGCGTGAGCCGACAGGGTGAAGCTTTCTTT | CASSVSRQGEAFF
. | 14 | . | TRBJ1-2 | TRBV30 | TGTGCCTGGACCCAGGAGGCCTCTTTCTCTGGCTACACCTTC | CAWTQEASFSGYTF
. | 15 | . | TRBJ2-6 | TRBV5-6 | TGTGCCAGCAGCCCCAGAACGATTGGGGCCAACGTCCTGACTTTC | CASSPRTIGANVLTF
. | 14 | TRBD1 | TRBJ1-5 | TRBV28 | TGTGCCAGCAGTAGAGGACAGGGGAGTCAGCCCCAGCATTTT | CASSRGQGSQPQHF
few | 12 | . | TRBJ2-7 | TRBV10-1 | TGCGCCAGCAGTAGCGTCGGAGGCGAGCAGTACTTC | CASSSVGGEQYF
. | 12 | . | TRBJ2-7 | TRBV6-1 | TGTGCCAGCAGTTCCCTAGCCAACGAGCAGTACTTC | CASSSLANEQYF
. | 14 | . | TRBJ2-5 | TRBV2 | TGTGCCAGCAGTCCCCGGGACCTACAAGAGACCCAGTACTTC | CASSPRDLQETQYF
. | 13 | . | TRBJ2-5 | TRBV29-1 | TGCAGCGTTGAACTGACATATGGAGAGACCCAGTACTTC | CSVELTYGETQYF
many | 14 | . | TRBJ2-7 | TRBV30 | TGTGCCTGGAAGGCAGGGACCATGACCTACGAGCAGTACTTC | CAWKAGTMTYEQYF
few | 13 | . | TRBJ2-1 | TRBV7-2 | TGTGCCAGCAGCTTCGTAGCCTACAATGAGCAGTTCTTC | CASSFVAYNEQFF
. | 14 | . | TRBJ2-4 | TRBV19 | TGTGCCAGTGAGAGCGGGCTAGCCAAAAACATTCAGTACTTC | CASESGLAKNIQYF
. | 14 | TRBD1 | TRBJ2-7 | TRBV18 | TGTGCCAGCTCACCTGAGACAGGGGCGTACGAGCAGTACTTC | CASSPETGAYEQYF
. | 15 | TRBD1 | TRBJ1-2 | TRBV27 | TGTGCCAGCAGTTTTTTCCGGGACAGGGCCGGGGGCTACACCTTC | CASSFFRDRAGGYTF
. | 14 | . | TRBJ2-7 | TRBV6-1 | TGTGCCAGCCGAAGGTCAGGGGCATCCTACGAGCAGTACTTC | CASRRSGASYEQYF
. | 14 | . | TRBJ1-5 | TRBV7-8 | TGTGCCAGCAGCTTAGGGATAAGCAATCAGCCCCAGCATTTT | CASSLGISNQPQHF
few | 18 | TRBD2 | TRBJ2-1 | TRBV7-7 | TGTGCTAGCAGCTTACGGTTGACCGGGACTAGCGGGAGCAATGAGCAGTTCTTC | CASSLRLTGTSGSNEQFF
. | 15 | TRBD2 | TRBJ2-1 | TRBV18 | TGTGCCAGCTCACCGAGGCTAGCGGGATACAATGAGCAGTTCTTC | CASSPRLAGYNEQFF